This T cell receptor beta chain was recorded in a study of blood T cell repertoires in COVID-19. The repertoire was sequenced with immunoSEQ multiplex PCR; TCRdb's copy has only in-frame clones and lacks some. The sample holds fewer than 250,000 clones, more than 70% seen once. V lost 8 bases and J 6 bases, leaving 14 bases between the germline ends. CDR3 length: 13 amino acids. Germline CDR1 is SNHLY and CDR2 is FYNNEI. This clone turned up a few times. V and J are TRBV2 and TRBJ2-1; possibly TRBD2 for D (6 bases). The sample comprised peripheral blood. This TCR was recovered from a woman aged 60-70 years with acute or convalescent COVID-19. CDR3 amino acids: CASSTGVGNEQFF. In DNA, the CDR3 is TGTGCCAGCTCCACGGGGGTGGGCAATGAGCAGTTCTTC.